Below are 10 T cell receptor beta chains sequenced from a single sample in a study of monozygotic twins with inflammatory bowel disease. For each CDR3 protein, TCRdb gives one entry from its re-call of the 5' RACE reads, without DNA. The data include hundreds of thousands of distinct CDR3 sequences; the top ten clones carry roughly 2.2%. The sequenced sample was blood. The receptor source for this set is a human donor with ulcerative colitis or Crohn's disease, or a healthy co-twin of an affected twin (not recorded which).

V gene TRBV25-1 combines with J gene TRBJ2-1; TCRdb calls TRBD1, which cannot be checked without DNA. This CDR3 comprises 14 residues. Germline V CDR1 and CDR2: MGHDK, SYGVNS. CDR3 protein: CASSILYSGAEQFF.

The CDR3 loop reads CASSTQGPRTDTQYF. The chain joins TRBV5-1 to TRBJ2-3; TCRdb picks TRBD1, but there is no DNA to check that call. Germline V lookup: CDR1 SGHRS, CDR2 YFSETQ. The CDR3 has 15 amino acids.

V is TRBV7-2 and J is TRBJ2-7; TCRdb lists TRBD1, though no DNA is available to test this call. The CDR3 runs 15 residues. Germline loops: CDR1 SGHTA, CDR2 FQGNSA. The CDR3 spells CASSPRGGGSYEQYF.

CDR3 loop: CASSKSGLAGDNEQFF. The chain uses TRBV7-8 and TRBJ2-1; with no DNA, the TCRdb D assignment of TRBD2 cannot be verified. CDR1 and CDR2 (germline): SGHVS, FQNEAQ. The CDR3 totals 16 residues.

The J gene is TRBJ1-2, the V gene TRBV25-1; TCRdb names TRBD1, which stays unverified in the absence of DNA. Germline CDR1 and CDR2: MGHDK and SYGVNS. CDR3 length: 14 residues. The CDR3 is CASSEDSAFGSYTF.

This sequence joins TRBV6-5 and TRBJ1-3; as DNA is missing, the TRBD1 call by TCRdb cannot be tested. Germline values: CDR1 MNHEY, CDR2 SVGAGI. CDR3 length: 14 residues. The CDR3 reads CASSSPGQGNTIYF.

The chain employs TRBV19 and TRBJ1-1. CDR3 length: 14 residues. CDR1 and CDR2 (germline): LNHDA, SQIVND (reference sequence). CDR3 sequence: CASNLRDRDTEAFF. Complete variable domain (other parts from reference TRBV19 and TRBJ1-1): DGGITQSPKYLFRKEGQNVTLSCEQNLNHDAMYWYRQDPGQGLRLIYYSQIVNDFQKGDIAEGYSVSREKKESFPLTVTSAQKNPTAFYLCASNLRDRDTEAFFGQGTRLTVV.

This chain joins TRBV7-6 and TRBJ1-1. This CDR3 is built from 14 residues. Germline V gene data show CDR1 as SGHVS and CDR2 as FNYEAQ. CDR3 amino acids: CASSPRDPNENAFF. The variable domain in full, with the rest retrieved from reference TRBV7-6 and TRBJ1-1, is GAGVSQSPRYKVTKRGQDVALRCDPISGHVSLYWYRQALGQGPEFLTYFNYEAQQDKSGLPNDRFSAERPEGSISTLTIQRTEQRDSAMYRCASSPRDPNENAFFGQGTRLTVV.

The rearrangement links TRBV5-1 to TRBJ2-3; TCRdb outputs TRBD1, but without DNA this stays unchecked. The CDR3 sequence is 14 residues long. CDR1 is SGHRS and CDR2 is YFSETQ in the germline V gene. The chain's CDR3 is CASSLAQVTDTQYF.

V is TRBV7-2 and J is TRBJ1-2; there is no DNA to check the TCRdb D call of TRBD1. CDR3 length equals 13 residues. Germline CDR1 and CDR2: SGHTA and FQGNSA. The CDR3 loop is CASRSARGHGYTF.